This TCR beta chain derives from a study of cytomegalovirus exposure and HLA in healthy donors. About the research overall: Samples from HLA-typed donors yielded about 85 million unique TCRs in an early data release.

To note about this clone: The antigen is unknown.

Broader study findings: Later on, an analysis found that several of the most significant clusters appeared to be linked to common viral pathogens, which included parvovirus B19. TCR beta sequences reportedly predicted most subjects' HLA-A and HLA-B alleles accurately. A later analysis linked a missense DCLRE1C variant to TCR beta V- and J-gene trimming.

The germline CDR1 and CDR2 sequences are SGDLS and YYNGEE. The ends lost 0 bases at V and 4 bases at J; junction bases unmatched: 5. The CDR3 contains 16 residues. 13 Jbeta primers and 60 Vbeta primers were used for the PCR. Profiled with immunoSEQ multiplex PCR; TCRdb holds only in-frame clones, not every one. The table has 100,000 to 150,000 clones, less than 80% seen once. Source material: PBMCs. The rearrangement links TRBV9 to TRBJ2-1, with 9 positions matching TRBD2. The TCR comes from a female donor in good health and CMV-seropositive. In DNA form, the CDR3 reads TGTGCCAGCAGCGTAGAGGGTAGCGGGAGTTACAATGAGCAGTTCTTC. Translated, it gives CASSVEGSGSYNEQFF.